The clone carrying this TCR beta chain was counted once. Sequencing involved patients with CD8+CD57+ cell expansion previously shown by flow cytometry. Severe acquired aplastic anemia was present in every patient. Prior therapy had not been administered to any patient at the time of blood sampling. The source of the sample is a study of CD8+CD57+ T cells in acquired aplastic anemia. Study in general: Quantities of DNA derived from sorted CD4+ and CD8+ cells averaged 3.2 ug.

This CDR3 is 13 amino acids long. V gave up 2 bases and J gave up 2 bases, with 4 bases separating them. The germline gives CDR1 ENHRY, CDR2 SYGVKD. For CDR3 and TCR beta VDJ profiling, genomic DNA was the template used. One entry per CDR3 protein results from TCRdb running MiXCR on the reads. The table has around 200,000 distinct CDR3 sequences, approximately 48% seen once; the top ten hold roughly 1.8%. V and J are TRBV10-3 and TRBJ1-3, with unresolved D. The sample comprised sorted CD4+, CD8+, or CD8+CD57+ T cells (not recorded which) from PBMCs. The source is a human donor with aplastic anemia. CDR3: CAISEQAGNTIYF. Written as DNA, the CDR3 is TGTGCCATCAGTGAGCAGGCTGGAAACACCATATATTTT.